Listed below are T cell receptor beta chains from one sample, sequenced in a study of control samples from healthy donors and cancer patients. The protocol was immunoSEQ multiplex PCR, while the TCRdb copy is restricted to in-frame clones and leaves out a portion. The data contain about 160,000 clones, about 95% of them singletons. Sequencing used PBMCs. The receptor set was obtained from a man between 60 and 75 years old with colorectal cancer. Both conserved end residues are part of each CDR3. The D gene is left open where the match is weak. Not all rows give a size; the values are once, few, many and, for expanded clones, a class.

NA | TRBJ1-6 | TRBV19 | NA | CASSSSYNSPLHF | TGTGCCAGCTCTAGCTCCTATAATTCACCCCTCCACTTT
TRBD1 | TRBJ2-7 | TRBV28 | NA | CASSLSTGGEQYF | TGTGCCAGCAGTTTAAGCACAGGGGGGGAGCAGTACTTC
NA | TRBJ1-6 | TRBV30 | NA | CAWSVQGSPLHF | TGTGCCTGGAGTGTACAAGGGTCACCCCTCCACTTT
NA | TRBJ1-5 | TRBV19 | NA | CASRPLSGVSNQPQHF | TGTGCCAGTAGACCTCTCTCAGGGGTTAGCAATCAGCCCCAGCATTTT
NA | TRBJ1-2 | TRBV3-1/TRBV3-2 | once | CASSQDLVGYGYTF | TGTGCCAGCAGCCAAGACTTGGTTGGGTATGGCTACACCTTC
TRBD2 | TRBJ2-1 | TRBV10-2 | NA | CASRATSGGAGEQFF | TGCGCCAGCAGAGCCACTAGCGGGGGGGCCGGTGAGCAGTTCTTC
NA | TRBJ2-5 | TRBV4-1 | NA | CASARGARETQYF | TGCGCCAGTGCGAGGGGGGCCCGGGAGACCCAGTACTTC
NA | TRBJ2-7 | TRBV7-8 | NA | CASSLTGAGGLYEQYF | TGTGCCAGCAGCTTAACCGGGGCAGGGGGACTGTACGAGCAGTACTTC
TRBD1 | TRBJ2-7 | TRBV27 | NA | CASSSLDRISYEQYF | TGTGCCAGCAGTTCCCTGGACAGGATTTCCTACGAGCAGTACTTC
TRBD1 | TRBJ1-1 | TRBV5-4 | NA | CASSSGQGFSTEAFF | TGTGCCAGCAGCTCGGGACAGGGTTTTTCCACTGAAGCTTTCTTT
NA | TRBJ1-2 | TRBV11-2 | NA | CASSLHQNYGYTF | TGTGCCAGCAGCTTACACCAAAACTATGGCTACACCTTC
TRBD2 | TRBJ2-5 | TRBV6-1 | NA | CASSEARLAGIQETQYF | TGTGCCAGCAGTGAAGCCCGACTAGCGGGGATCCAAGAGACCCAGTACTTC
NA | TRBJ1-2 | TRBV5-8 | NA | CASSLGVDYGYTF | TGTGCCAGCAGCTTGGGGGTCGACTATGGCTACACCTTC
NA | TRBJ1-2 | TRBV30 | NA | CAWNRGGYGYTF | TGTGCCTGGAATCGAGGTGGCTATGGCTACACCTTC
NA | TRBJ1-4 | TRBV5-4 | NA | CASRTADNEKLFF | TGTGCCAGCAGGACAGCCGATAATGAAAAACTGTTTTTT
NA | TRBJ1-5 | TRBV27 | NA | CASSPTVGNQPQHF | TGTGCCAGCAGCCCGACGGTGGGGAATCAGCCCCAGCATTTT
NA | TRBJ1-2 | TRBV19 | NA | CASSDRGTNYGYTF | TGTGCCAGTAGTGACAGAGGTACTAACTATGGCTACACCTTC
NA | TRBJ1-4 | TRBV5-1 | NA | CASSLEFGRGSEKLFF | TGCGCCAGCAGCTTGGAATTCGGCAGGGGAAGTGAAAAACTGTTTTTT
TRBD1 | TRBJ2-6 | TRBV18 | NA | CASSPNRDRSGANVLTF | TGTGCCAGCTCACCAAACAGGGACAGGTCTGGGGCCAACGTCCTGACTTTC
TRBD2 | TRBJ2-5 | TRBV3-1/TRBV3-2 | NA | CASSQGAGFTSGLSGTQYF | TGTGCCAGCAGCCAAGGGGCCGGATTTACTAGCGGGCTCTCGGGGACCCAGTACTTC
TRBD1 | TRBJ1-6 | TRBV7-2 | NA | CASSLDGQGVSPLHF | TGTGCCAGCAGCTTGGACGGACAGGGGGTTTCACCCCTCCACTTT
TRBD1 | TRBJ1-2 | TRBV18 | NA | CASSPRDTGTGDGYTF | TGTGCCAGCTCACCTCGCGATACCGGGACAGGGGATGGCTACACCTTC
NA | TRBJ1-1 | TRBV7-9 | NA | CASSLRGGHEAFF | TGTGCCAGCAGCTTACGGGGTGGGCATGAAGCTTTCTTT
TRBD2 | TRBJ2-7 | TRBV7-7 | NA | CASSAGGIYEQYF | TGTGCCAGCTCTGCGGGGGGCATCTACGAGCAGTACTTC